The rows below give T cell receptor beta chains drawn from one sample of a study of control samples from healthy donors and cancer patients. The repertoire was sequenced with immunoSEQ multiplex PCR; TCRdb's copy has only in-frame clones and lacks some. Here the sample spans 260,000 or so clones, approximately 80% being singletons. Sequenced: PBMCs. These receptors were collected from a woman aged 55-70 years with lung cancer. CDR3s include the opening cysteine and the closing phenylalanine or tryptophan. A D gene is named only where the DNA matches it firmly. Size is stated for part of the rows, as once, few or many counts, or as a class when the clone is expanded.

clone_size: NA; v_call: TRBV19; j_call: TRBJ1-2; d_call: TRBD1; cdr3_aa: CASSPGGQEVGYGYTF; cdr3_nt: TGTGCCAGTAGTCCGGGAGGACAGGAAGTAGGTTATGGCTACACCTTC
clone_size: NA; v_call: TRBV7-2; j_call: TRBJ1-3; d_call: NA; cdr3_aa: CASSLSGGGNTIYF; cdr3_nt: TGTGCCAGCAGCCTATCAGGCGGGGGAAACACCATATATTTT
clone_size: NA; v_call: TRBV7-9; j_call: TRBJ1-2; d_call: TRBD1; cdr3_aa: CASSLEGASGYTF; cdr3_nt: TGTGCCAGCAGCTTAGAGGGGGCCTCTGGCTACACCTTC
clone_size: NA; v_call: TRBV3-1/TRBV3-2; j_call: TRBJ1-1; d_call: NA; cdr3_aa: CASTRRAGQALEAFF; cdr3_nt: TGTGCCAGCACCCGGAGGGCTGGGCAAGCCCTTGAAGCTTTCTTT
clone_size: NA; v_call: TRBV11-2; j_call: TRBJ1-3; d_call: NA; cdr3_aa: CASSPRGGNTIYF; cdr3_nt: TGTGCCAGCAGCCCCAGGGGAGGAAACACCATATATTTT
clone_size: NA; v_call: TRBV5-1; j_call: TRBJ1-1; d_call: NA; cdr3_aa: CASSLDGGNGEAFF; cdr3_nt: TGCGCCAGCAGCCTGGACGGTGGTAACGGTGAAGCTTTCTTT
clone_size: once; v_call: TRBV7-6; j_call: TRBJ1-4; d_call: NA; cdr3_aa: CASSLLGAGEKLFF; cdr3_nt: TGTGCCAGCAGCTTACTGGGGGCAGGTGAAAAACTGTTTTTT
clone_size: NA; v_call: TRBV4-1; j_call: TRBJ2-3; d_call: TRBD2; cdr3_aa: CASSKETSGPLSDTQYF; cdr3_nt: TGCGCCAGCAGCAAAGAGACTAGCGGGCCCCTCTCGGATACGCAGTATTTT
clone_size: NA; v_call: TRBV6-1; j_call: TRBJ2-3; d_call: NA; cdr3_aa: CASSETRTGTDTQYF; cdr3_nt: TGTGCCAGCAGTGAAACGAGGACAGGCACAGATACGCAGTATTTT
clone_size: NA; v_call: TRBV19; j_call: TRBJ1-1; d_call: NA; cdr3_aa: CASSIGLMNTEAFF; cdr3_nt: TGTGCCAGTAGTATAGGCCTGATGAACACTGAAGCTTTCTTT
clone_size: NA; v_call: TRBV27; j_call: TRBJ1-1; d_call: NA; cdr3_aa: CASSFTGDTEAFF; cdr3_nt: TGTGCCAGCAGTTTCACGGGGGACACTGAAGCTTTCTTT
clone_size: NA; v_call: TRBV4-1; j_call: TRBJ1-1; d_call: NA; cdr3_aa: CASSQGPMNTEAFF; cdr3_nt: TGCGCCAGCAGCCAAGGGCCAATGAACACTGAAGCTTTCTTT
clone_size: NA; v_call: TRBV20-1; j_call: TRBJ2-3; d_call: NA; cdr3_aa: CSASEGYRGWSGTTDTQYF; cdr3_nt: TGCAGTGCTAGTGAGGGATATCGGGGCTGGTCCGGGACCACAGATACGCAGTATTTT
clone_size: NA; v_call: TRBV10-3; j_call: TRBJ2-2; d_call: NA; cdr3_aa: CAIREQGGNTGELFF; cdr3_nt: TGTGCCATCAGGGAACAGGGCGGGAACACCGGGGAGCTGTTTTTT
clone_size: NA; v_call: TRBV5-1; j_call: TRBJ2-7; d_call: NA; cdr3_aa: CASSLDLSVFSEQYF; cdr3_nt: TGCGCCAGCAGCTTGGATCTCAGTGTATTCTCCGAGCAGTACTTC
clone_size: NA; v_call: TRBV6-1; j_call: TRBJ1-1; d_call: NA; cdr3_aa: CASSELQIITEAFF; cdr3_nt: TGTGCCAGCAGTGAATTACAGATTATCACTGAAGCTTTCTTT
clone_size: NA; v_call: TRBV10-3; j_call: TRBJ1-5; d_call: TRBD1; cdr3_aa: CAISRQGGNQPQHF; cdr3_nt: TGTGCCATCAGCCGACAGGGCGGGAATCAGCCCCAGCATTTT
clone_size: NA; v_call: TRBV6-5; j_call: TRBJ1-4; d_call: NA; cdr3_aa: CASSYSTQINEKLFF; cdr3_nt: TGTGCCAGCAGTTACTCGACGCAGATTAATGAAAAACTGTTTTTT
clone_size: once; v_call: TRBV28; j_call: TRBJ1-6; d_call: NA; cdr3_aa: CASNTGGHIYNSPLHF; cdr3_nt: TGTGCCAGCAATACTGGGGGACATATTTATAATTCACCCCTCCACTTT
clone_size: NA; v_call: TRBV2; j_call: TRBJ1-6; d_call: NA; cdr3_aa: CASSGGVGSPLHF; cdr3_nt: TGTGCCAGCTCCGGGGGCGTCGGATCACCCCTCCACTTT
clone_size: NA; v_call: TRBV5-1; j_call: TRBJ1-2; d_call: TRBD1; cdr3_aa: CASSLGTAYGYTF; cdr3_nt: TGCGCCAGCAGCCTAGGGACAGCCTATGGCTACACCTTC
clone_size: NA; v_call: TRBV6-5; j_call: TRBJ1-4; d_call: NA; cdr3_aa: CASSEFNEKLFF; cdr3_nt: TGTGCCAGCTCGGAGTTCAATGAAAAACTGTTTTTT
clone_size: few; v_call: TRBV10-2; j_call: TRBJ1-5; d_call: NA; cdr3_aa: CASRLSLSQPQHF; cdr3_nt: TGCGCCAGCAGACTGAGTTTGTCCCAGCCCCAGCATTTT
clone_size: NA; v_call: TRBV6-1; j_call: TRBJ2-1; d_call: TRBD2; cdr3_aa: CASSEWLADYNEQFF; cdr3_nt: TGTGCCAGCAGTGAATGGCTAGCGGACTACAATGAGCAGTTCTTC
clone_size: NA; v_call: TRBV18; j_call: TRBJ2-5; d_call: NA; cdr3_aa: CASSPQETQYF; cdr3_nt: TGTGCCAGCTCACCACAAGAGACCCAGTACTTC
clone_size: few; v_call: TRBV19; j_call: TRBJ2-7; d_call: NA; cdr3_aa: CASSATVGYEQYF; cdr3_nt: TGTGCCAGTAGTGCAACCGTGGGATACGAGCAGTACTTC
clone_size: NA; v_call: TRBV12-3/TRBV12-4; j_call: TRBJ1-1; d_call: NA; cdr3_aa: CASSSGQSEAFF; cdr3_nt: TGTGCCAGCAGTTCCGGACAGAGTGAAGCTTTCTTT
clone_size: NA; v_call: TRBV5-5; j_call: TRBJ1-1; d_call: NA; cdr3_aa: CASSPYRLEAFF; cdr3_nt: TGTGCCAGCAGCCCGTACCGGCTTGAAGCTTTCTTT
clone_size: NA; v_call: TRBV5-1; j_call: TRBJ1-5; d_call: NA; cdr3_aa: CASSLDSIYQPQHF; cdr3_nt: TGCGCCAGCAGCTTGGATTCTATATATCAGCCCCAGCATTTT
clone_size: NA; v_call: TRBV6-4; j_call: TRBJ1-1; d_call: NA; cdr3_aa: CASSENGRTEAFF; cdr3_nt: TGTGCCAGCAGTGAAAACGGACGGACTGAAGCTTTCTTT
clone_size: few; v_call: TRBV5-4; j_call: TRBJ1-1; d_call: NA; cdr3_aa: CASSGREGTEAFF; cdr3_nt: TGTGCCAGCAGCGGCCGAGAGGGGACTGAAGCTTTCTTT
clone_size: NA; v_call: TRBV2; j_call: TRBJ1-1; d_call: NA; cdr3_aa: CASSEMSGYTEAFF; cdr3_nt: TGTGCCAGCAGTGAAATGTCGGGCTACACTGAAGCTTTCTTT
clone_size: many; v_call: TRBV4-2; j_call: TRBJ2-3; d_call: NA; cdr3_aa: CASSQDENVLRQYF; cdr3_nt: TGTGCCAGCAGCCAAGATGAGAACGTACTCCGGCAGTATTTT
clone_size: once; v_call: TRBV5-8; j_call: TRBJ2-1; d_call: TRBD2; cdr3_aa: CASRQTSGNSQFF; cdr3_nt: TGTGCCAGCAGACAGACTAGCGGGAATAGCCAGTTCTTC
clone_size: NA; v_call: TRBV5-1; j_call: TRBJ1-2; d_call: TRBD1; cdr3_aa: CASTSETGGTGYTF; cdr3_nt: TGCGCCAGCACCTCGGAGACAGGGGGGACGGGCTACACCTTC
clone_size: NA; v_call: TRBV11-2; j_call: TRBJ2-2; d_call: NA; cdr3_aa: CASSLARNTGELFF; cdr3_nt: TGTGCCAGCAGCTTAGCCCGGAACACCGGGGAGCTGTTTTTT
clone_size: NA; v_call: TRBV5-6; j_call: TRBJ1-4; d_call: NA; cdr3_aa: CASSSIRDSPREKLFF; cdr3_nt: TGTGCCAGCAGTTCTATACGGGACTCCCCACGGGAAAAACTGTTTTTT
clone_size: NA; v_call: TRBV10-1; j_call: TRBJ2-2; d_call: TRBD2; cdr3_aa: CASKASGNTGELFF; cdr3_nt: TGCGCCAGCAAGGCTAGCGGGAACACCGGGGAGCTGTTTTTT
clone_size: NA; v_call: TRBV6-2/TRBV6-3; j_call: TRBJ1-1; d_call: NA; cdr3_aa: CASSLRDGPYTEAFF; cdr3_nt: TGTGCCAGCAGCCTTCGGGACGGACCCTACACTGAAGCTTTCTTT
clone_size: NA; v_call: TRBV6-4; j_call: TRBJ1-2; d_call: NA; cdr3_aa: CASSDGDYGYTF; cdr3_nt: TGTGCCAGCAGTGACGGAGACTATGGCTACACCTTC
clone_size: NA; v_call: TRBV4-1; j_call: TRBJ1-5; d_call: NA; cdr3_aa: CASSPGGTTGFPQPQHF; cdr3_nt: TGCGCCAGCAGCCCAGGTGGTACCACAGGGTTCCCCCAGCCCCAGCATTTT
clone_size: NA; v_call: TRBV14; j_call: TRBJ2-1; d_call: NA; cdr3_aa: CASSQDPLYNEQFF; cdr3_nt: TGTGCCAGCAGCCAAGATCCGTTATACAATGAGCAGTTCTTC
clone_size: NA; v_call: TRBV10-2; j_call: TRBJ1-5; d_call: TRBD1; cdr3_aa: CASRAGTGASNQPQHF; cdr3_nt: TGCGCCAGCAGGGCCGGGACAGGGGCTTCCAATCAGCCCCAGCATTTT
clone_size: NA; v_call: TRBV4-2; j_call: TRBJ2-7; d_call: TRBD2; cdr3_aa: CASSQDGRVEQYF; cdr3_nt: TGTGCCAGCAGCCAAGATGGGAGGGTCGAGCAGTACTTC
clone_size: NA; v_call: TRBV11-2; j_call: TRBJ2-1; d_call: TRBD2; cdr3_aa: CASSRLLAGGAYNEQFF; cdr3_nt: TGTGCCAGCAGCCGACTATTAGCGGGAGGGGCCTACAATGAGCAGTTCTTC
clone_size: NA; v_call: TRBV5-1; j_call: TRBJ1-1; d_call: TRBD1; cdr3_aa: CASSIGTANTEAFF; cdr3_nt: TGCGCCAGCAGCATCGGGACAGCCAACACTGAAGCTTTCTTT
clone_size: NA; v_call: TRBV9; j_call: TRBJ2-3; d_call: TRBD2; cdr3_aa: CASSVALAGGTDTQYF; cdr3_nt: TGTGCCAGCAGCGTAGCGCTAGCGGGGGGCACAGATACGCAGTATTTT